What follows is one T cell receptor (beta chain) and its context. The CDR3 contains 16 residues. The V end lost 1 base, the J end lost 0 bases, and 10 bases lay between the germline ends. Germline CDR1 KGHSH, CDR2 LQKENI. The data were obtained in a study of beta chain features in type 1 diabetes. What was sequenced were expressed TCRB transcripts, since all of the isolated RNA had been reverse transcribed. Sequencing was performed with immunoSEQ multiplex PCR; in TCRdb, only in-frame clones are kept and a portion is missing. The data show some 44,000 clones, over 50% seen once. The sample consisted of Tregs from blood. The sequence derives from a young woman in good health. The V and J genes are TRBV18 and TRBJ2-1; perhaps TRBD2 as D (6 bases). CDR3 loop: CASSPRGDGSYNEQFF. CDR3 nucleotide sequence: TGTGCCAGCTCACCACGGGGGGACGGCTCCTACAATGAGCAGTTCTTC. The whole variable domain, filled in from reference TRBV18 and TRBJ2-1, reads NAGVMQNPRHLVRRRGQEARLRCSPMKGHSHVYWYRQLPEEGLKFMVYLQKENIIDESGMPKERFSAEFPKEGPSILRIQQVVRGDSAAYFCASSPRGDGSYNEQFFGPGTRLTVL.